This T cell receptor (beta chain) was identified in a study of breast tumors, draining lymph nodes, adjacent tissues (TCRdb year 2016). About the study as a whole: TCR beta repertoires were compared across tumor, adjacent nontumor tissue and axillary lymph nodes obtained from breast cancer patients. The study was designed to assess the relationships and possible T-cell exchange between tumor, surrounding tissue and draining lymph node repertoires in human breast cancer.

Overall study results and their limits: Tumors showed preferential V and J gene usage, and their T-cell repertoire diversity fell below that of lymph nodes yet above that of nontumor tissue. The conclusion that tumor T cells originate in lymph nodes was framed as consistent with a hypothesis rather than directly demonstrated. A scenario in which most tumor T cells derive from the lymph node and then expand within tumor tissue was judged to be consistent with the data. In luminal-like breast cancer, tumor and nontumor tissue repertoires resembled each other significantly more than in basal-like breast cancer.

Lymph node samples came from the axillary draining lymph nodes of breast cancer patients. Sequencing used an Illumina HiSeq 2000. TCR beta chain libraries were generated through multiplex PCR amplification. The amplified TCR beta chain products were analyzed by high-throughput sequencing. TCRdb reprocessed the public reads (quality trimming at Q25 with fastp, clone calling with MiXCR) and kept in-frame beta chains. Rows are combined by CDR3 protein, so each entry shows the most common genes and DNA. A total of over 250,000 distinct CDR3 sequences appear in this sample, roughly 31% of them only once. Jointly, the top ten make up 0.85% to 1.3% of the sample. Regarding this clonotype: What this receptor recognizes is not known. Base qualities are not recorded, but no much larger clone differs from it by a single base.

A distance of 12 bases separates the germline ends of V and J, which lose 7 bases and 5 bases respectively. Spanning cysteine to phenylalanine, the CDR3 consists of 14 amino acids. The only DNA kept is the CDR3, 42 bases in frame from the first base. Sequencing used axillary lymph node tissue. The TCR comes from a female donor with breast cancer. Some clones in this sample may be carry-over from other donors' samples. The V and J genes are TRBV12-3 or TRBV12-4 and TRBJ1-6; TRBD1 is a weak D gene call, 6 bases matching. The sequenced DNA: TGTGCCAGCACGGTGGAGGGGGATAATTCACCCCTCCACTTT. This translates into CASTVEGDNSPLHF.